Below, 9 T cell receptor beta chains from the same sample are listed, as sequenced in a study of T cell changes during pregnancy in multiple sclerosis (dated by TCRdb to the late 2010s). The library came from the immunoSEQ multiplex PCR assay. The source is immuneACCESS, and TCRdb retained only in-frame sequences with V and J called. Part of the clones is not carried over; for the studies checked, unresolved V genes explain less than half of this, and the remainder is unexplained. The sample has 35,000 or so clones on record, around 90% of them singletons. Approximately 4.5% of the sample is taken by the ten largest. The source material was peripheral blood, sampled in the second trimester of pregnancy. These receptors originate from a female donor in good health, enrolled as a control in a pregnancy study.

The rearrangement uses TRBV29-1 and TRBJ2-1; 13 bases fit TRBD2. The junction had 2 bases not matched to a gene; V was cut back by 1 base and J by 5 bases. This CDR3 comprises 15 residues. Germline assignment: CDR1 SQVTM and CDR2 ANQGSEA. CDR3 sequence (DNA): TGCAGCGTTGAAGGGACTAGCGGGAGTCACAATGAGCAGTTCTTC. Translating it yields CSVEGTSGSHNEQFF.

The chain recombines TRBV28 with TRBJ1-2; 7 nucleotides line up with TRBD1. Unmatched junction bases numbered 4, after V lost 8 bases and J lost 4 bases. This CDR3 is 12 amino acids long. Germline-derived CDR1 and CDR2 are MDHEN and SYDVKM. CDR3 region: CASRGQSYGYTF. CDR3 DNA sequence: TGTGCCAGCCGGGGACAGAGCTATGGCTACACCTTC.

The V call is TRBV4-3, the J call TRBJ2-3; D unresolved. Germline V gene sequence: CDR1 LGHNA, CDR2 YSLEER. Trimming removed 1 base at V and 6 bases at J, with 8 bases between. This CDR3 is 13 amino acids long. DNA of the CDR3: TGCGCCAGCAGCCAAGCGCTCGCGGATACGCAGTATTTT. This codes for CASSQALADTQYF.

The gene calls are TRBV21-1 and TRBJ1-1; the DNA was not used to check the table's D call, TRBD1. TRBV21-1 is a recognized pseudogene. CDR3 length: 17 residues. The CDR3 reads CASSKVSPRTENTEAFF. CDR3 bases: TGTGCCAGCAGCAAAGTGAGTCCTAGGACAGAAAACACTGAAGCTTTCTTT.

Written as DNA, the CDR3 is TGTGCCAGCAGCCTACAACAGGGGGCATATGGCTACACCTTC. This sequence encodes CASSLQQGAYGYTF. The genes are TRBV6-5 and TRBJ1-2, with TRBD1 matching 9 bases. CDR3 length: 14 residues. V gave up 6 bases and J gave up 5 bases; unmatched junction bases: 7. Germline V lookup: CDR1 MNHEY, CDR2 SVGAGI.

The CDR3 DNA reads TGCGCCAGCAGCTTGCGCCAGGGGGCCTACAATGAGCAGTTCTTC. The encoded protein is CASSLRQGAYNEQFF. The V and J genes are TRBV5-1 and TRBJ2-1, with 7 bases aligning to TRBD1. The V segment lost 1 base and the J segment 2 bases; nucleotides outside the gene matches: 3. CDR1 and CDR2 (germline): SGHRS, YFSETQ. CDR3 length: 15 amino acids. Combining the CDR3 with reference TRBV5-1 and TRBJ2-1 gives the whole variable domain KAGVTQTPRYLIKTRGQQVTLSCSPISGHRSVSWYQQTPGQGLQFLFEYFSETQRNKGNFPGRFSGRQFSNSRSEMNVSTLELGDSALYLCASSLRQGAYNEQFFGPGTRLTVL.

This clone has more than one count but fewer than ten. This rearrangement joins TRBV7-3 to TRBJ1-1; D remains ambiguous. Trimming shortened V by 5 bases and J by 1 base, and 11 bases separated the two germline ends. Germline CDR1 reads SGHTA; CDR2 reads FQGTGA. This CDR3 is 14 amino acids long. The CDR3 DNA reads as TGTGCCAGCAGCCTACAAGGAGGGAACACTGAAGCTTTCTTT. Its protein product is CASSLQGGNTEAFF.

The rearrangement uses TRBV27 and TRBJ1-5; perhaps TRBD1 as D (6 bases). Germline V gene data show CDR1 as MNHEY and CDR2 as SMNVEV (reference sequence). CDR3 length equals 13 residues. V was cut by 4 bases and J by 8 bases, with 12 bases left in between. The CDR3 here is CASSSGRGKPQHF. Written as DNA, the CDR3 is TGTGCCAGCAGTTCTGGCAGGGGTAAGCCCCAGCATTTT.

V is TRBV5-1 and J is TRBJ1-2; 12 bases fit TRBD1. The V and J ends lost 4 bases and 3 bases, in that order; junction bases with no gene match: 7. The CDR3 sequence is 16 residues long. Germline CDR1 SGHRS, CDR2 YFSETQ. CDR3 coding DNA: TGCGCCAGCAGCACGGGACAGGGGGCGTCTTACTATGGCTACACCTTC. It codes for CASSTGQGASYYGYTF.